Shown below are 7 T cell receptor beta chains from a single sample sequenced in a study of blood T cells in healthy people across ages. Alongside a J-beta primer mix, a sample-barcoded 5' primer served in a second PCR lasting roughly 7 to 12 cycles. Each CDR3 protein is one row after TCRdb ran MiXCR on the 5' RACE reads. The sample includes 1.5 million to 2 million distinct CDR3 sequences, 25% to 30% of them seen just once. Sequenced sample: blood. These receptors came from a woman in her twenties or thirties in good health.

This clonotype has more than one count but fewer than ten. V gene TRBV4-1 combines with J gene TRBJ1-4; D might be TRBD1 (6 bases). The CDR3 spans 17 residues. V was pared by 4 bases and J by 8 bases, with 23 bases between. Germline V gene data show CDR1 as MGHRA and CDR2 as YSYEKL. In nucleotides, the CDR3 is TGCGCCAGCAGCCGCATCCCCGGCGGGGAGGGGGGAGAAAAACTGTTTTTT. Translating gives CASSRIPGGEGGEKLFF.

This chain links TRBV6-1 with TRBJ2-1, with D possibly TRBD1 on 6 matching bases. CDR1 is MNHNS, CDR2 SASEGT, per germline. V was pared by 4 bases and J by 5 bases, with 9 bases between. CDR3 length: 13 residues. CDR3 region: CASSGDTNNEQFF. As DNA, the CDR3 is TGTGCCAGCAGTGGGGACACTAACAATGAGCAGTTCTTC.

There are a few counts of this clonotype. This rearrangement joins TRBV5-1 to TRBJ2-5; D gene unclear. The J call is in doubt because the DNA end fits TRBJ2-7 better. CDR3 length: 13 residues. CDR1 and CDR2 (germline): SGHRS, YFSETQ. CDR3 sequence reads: CASSSNPNNEQYF. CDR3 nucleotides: TGCGCCAGCAGCTCGAACCCAAACAACGAGCAGTACTTC.

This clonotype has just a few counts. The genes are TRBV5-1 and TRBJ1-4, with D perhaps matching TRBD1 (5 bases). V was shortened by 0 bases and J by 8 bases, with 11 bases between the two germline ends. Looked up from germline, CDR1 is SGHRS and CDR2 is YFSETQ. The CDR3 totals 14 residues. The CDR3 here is CASSLGDASEKLFF. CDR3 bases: TGCGCCAGCAGCTTGGGGGACGCCAGCGAAAAACTGTTTTTT.

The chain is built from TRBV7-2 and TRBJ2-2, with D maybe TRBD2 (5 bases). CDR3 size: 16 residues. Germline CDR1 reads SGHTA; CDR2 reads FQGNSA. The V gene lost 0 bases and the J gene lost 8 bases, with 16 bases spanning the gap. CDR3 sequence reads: CASSLAGVTTYGELFF. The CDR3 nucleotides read TGTGCCAGCAGCTTAGCGGGAGTCACTACTTATGGGGAGCTGTTTTTT.

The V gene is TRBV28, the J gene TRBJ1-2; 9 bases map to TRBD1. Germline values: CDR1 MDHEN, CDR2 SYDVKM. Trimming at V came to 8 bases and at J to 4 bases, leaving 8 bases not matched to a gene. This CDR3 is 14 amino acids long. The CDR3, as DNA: TGTGCCAGCCGTAGGGACAGGGTCTTCTATGGCTACACCTTC. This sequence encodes CASRRDRVFYGYTF.

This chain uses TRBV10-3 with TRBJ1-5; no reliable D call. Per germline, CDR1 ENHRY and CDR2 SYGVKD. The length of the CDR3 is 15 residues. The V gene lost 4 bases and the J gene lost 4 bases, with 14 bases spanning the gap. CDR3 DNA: TGTGCCATCAGTGGGACTGGGCAGAATAATCAGCCCCAGCATTTT. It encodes CAISGTGQNNQPQHF.